This T cell receptor beta chain was recorded in a study of cytomegalovirus exposure and HLA in healthy donors. The V and J ends lost 6 bases and 1 base, in that order; junction bases with no gene match: 5. CDR1 is MNHEY and CDR2 is SVGAGI in the germline V gene. The CDR3 has 15 residues. Primers included in the PCR were 60 Vbeta and 13 Jbeta primers. Assay: immunoSEQ multiplex PCR; the TCRdb copy retains only in-frame clones and omits some. The top ten clones hold roughly 10% of a sample with approximately 170,000 clones, 80% of them seen once. All the people who gave samples were healthy bone marrow donors.

This TCR was sampled from a man aged 18 to 30 in good health and CMV-seropositive. J is TRBJ1-1 and V is TRBV6-5; TRBD1 agrees at 10 bases. The sample was PBMCs. CDR3 sequence reads: CASSRDRGGNTEAFF. CDR3 DNA: TGTGCCAGCAGCCGGGACAGGGGAGGGAACACTGAAGCTTTCTTT.